A selection of T cell receptor beta chains follows, all from one sample in a study of CD8+ T cells in alopecia areata. Assay used: immunoSEQ multiplex PCR; TCRdb lists only in-frame clones, some missing. The table lists 95,000 to 100,000 clones, 55% to 70% of them singletons. The specimen was CD8+ T cells sorted from blood, collected at approximately week 61, from a patient treated with tofacitinib. Every receptor here comes from a human donor with alopecia areata. Each CDR3 is given with its conserved first and last residue.

v_call	j_call	cdr3_aa
TRBV15	TRBJ2-7	CATSRGREYEQYF
TRBV29-1	TRBJ2-3	CSVSLRGPTDTQYF
TRBV6-6	TRBJ1-1	CASDSGQGTTSQAFF
TRBV7-9	TRBJ1-1	CASRDATEAFF
TRBV12-5	TRBJ2-3	CASGLARLTDTQYF
TRBV7-8	TRBJ2-3	CASSLAQDYRQYF
TRBV7-2	TRBJ2-5	CASSLWEGDRGTETQYF
TRBV7-7	TRBJ2-1	CASSLALSGGASEQFF
TRBV27	TRBJ2-5	CASSPTPGPPETQYF
TRBV30	TRBJ1-5	CAWSAPDRANQPQHF
TRBV5-1	TRBJ1-2	CASSPPQSRYGYTF
TRBV13	TRBJ2-2	CASSLGGVNTGELFF
TRBV5-6	TRBJ1-1	CASSLRTDEAFF
TRBV13	TRBJ1-2	CASSLGRGRGYTF
TRBV14	TRBJ2-2	CASSDEDRGNTGELFF
TRBV4-1	TRBJ2-5	CASSQDLTEGETQYF
TRBV29-1	TRBJ1-1	CSGGRLNTEAFF
TRBV29-1	TRBJ2-1	CSAPGRGEQFF
TRBV4-1	TRBJ1-2	CASSQDAELDYGYTF
TRBV7-9	TRBJ2-3	CASSPRGPMTDTQYF
TRBV7-9	TRBJ1-2	CASSLSFGYTF
TRBV30	TRBJ2-7	CAWSEGRFEQYF
TRBV5-6	TRBJ1-5	CASSLASWGNQPQHF
TRBV29-1	TRBJ2-7	CSVELDLPYEQYF
TRBV2	TRBJ1-2	CASDPRARANYGYTF
TRBV6-5	TRBJ2-1	CASSYTSRTYNEQFF
TRBV1	TRBJ2-7	CTSSHEQDPCYEQYF
TRBV4-2	TRBJ1-4	CASSQEGIQLFF
TRBV6-7	TRBJ2-5	CASSYSLDSVEGTQYF
TRBV20-1	TRBJ1-2	CSARVAYGYTF
TRBV11-2	TRBJ2-5	CASSLRGNQETQYF
TRBV27	TRBJ1-2	CASPFLRDGGYTF
TRBV27	TRBJ1-5	CASSPGGVFQPQHF
TRBV19	TRBJ1-6	CASSIDGRLWASSPLHF
TRBV7-9	TRBJ2-7	CASSLAPVRYEQYF
TRBV6-1	TRBJ2-3	CASSELWGQSDTQYF
TRBV27	TRBJ2-7	CASSLDWSYEQYF
TRBV10-3	TRBJ2-7	CAIRWDGNYEQYF
TRBV13	TRBJ2-4	CASSLVASGGNIQYF
TRBV7-9	TRBJ1-2	CASSPTGQNYGYTF
TRBV2	TRBJ2-3	CASRWEGEHTDTQYF
TRBV25-1	TRBJ2-7	CASSELGGYEQYF
TRBV7-6	TRBJ1-6	CASSLGGQHNSPLHF
TRBV11-3	TRBJ2-5	CASSLDHRETQYF
TRBV14	TRBJ1-1	CASSTTTGIRTEAFF
TRBV7-9	TRBJ1-2	CASSLGTGHKYGYTF
TRBV5-6	TRBJ2-7	CASSFSRGEQYF